This T cell receptor beta chain came from a study of spatial heterogeneity in lung cancer. This sample's time point: sample taken at primary tumor resection. Sequencing covered unsorted whole RNA taken from tumor, nontumor lung or frozen PBMC. TCRdb re-called the 5' RACE reads through MiXCR, storing one row per CDR3 protein. The sample shows roughly 10,000 distinct CDR3 sequences, 6.3% of them seen only once. By share of the sample, this clonotype is medium-sized. As an off-target read in a library built for alpha chains, this beta chain has a frequency of little significance. Looked up from germline, CDR1 is MDHEN and CDR2 is SYDVKM. The CDR3 loop spans 13 amino acids. J lost 7 bases, V lost 6 bases, and 9 bases had no gene match.

The sequencing used PBMCs, collected at surgery. The chain carries TRBV28 and TRBJ2-7; 7 nucleotides line up with TRBD2. The receptor was isolated from a male donor with early-stage non-small cell lung cancer. This chain's CDR3 is CASSPPVRGEQYF. In DNA form, the CDR3 reads TGTGCCAGCAGCCCTCCCGTGCGGGGGGAGCAGTACTTC.